These T cell receptor beta chains were read from a single sample in a study of T-cell memory formation after mild COVID-19. TCRdb passed the 5' RACE reads through MiXCR, listing each CDR3 protein once. The data hold 150,000 or so distinct CDR3 sequences, with around 10% observed a single time. Sample: PBMCs or a T cell subset sorted from them (not recorded which). The receptors were gathered from a man younger than 35 who had mild COVID-19 (a few samples of this study predate the infection). Cell type and time point are not known. Both conserved end residues are trimmed from each CDR3. Each record gives: CDR3 protein, V gene, J gene, D gene, clone size. A D gene is named only where the DNA matches it firmly. Clone size is stated in some rows and not others, as once, few, many or a class when expanded.

AISNGRQGNTEAF,TRBV10-3,TRBJ1-1,TRBD1,-
SAGVGNEQY,TRBV29-1,TRBJ2-7,-,-
ASTSGAATDTQY,TRBV11-2,TRBJ2-3,-,-
ASSPWTSGAGEQF,TRBV2,TRBJ2-1,TRBD2,few
SVGGLETQY,TRBV29-1,TRBJ2-5,-,few
ASSPTPGQPEAF,TRBV7-2,TRBJ1-1,TRBD1,few
ASSIWDIRDEQF,TRBV5-5,TRBJ2-1,-,-
ASSPPRGSVKFQPQH,TRBV28,TRBJ1-5,-,-
ASSPPQTADTQY,TRBV5-1,TRBJ2-3,-,few
ASSPSPALTEAF,TRBV18,TRBJ1-1,-,-
ASSLLWGAEY,TRBV5-6,TRBJ2-3,-,many
ASSQARLAGDRTDTQY,TRBV4-1,TRBJ2-3,TRBD2,-
SANRGGEETQY,TRBV20-1,TRBJ2-5,-,-
ASSVAGTPGELF,TRBV9,TRBJ2-2,-,-
ASSLDRGNQPQH,TRBV7-8,TRBJ1-5,-,many
ASSLAGVSGANVLT,TRBV5-1,TRBJ2-6,-,few
ASSLGLSPSSWGYT,TRBV7-2,TRBJ1-2,-,many
ASSPVPIGNQPQH,TRBV18,TRBJ1-5,-,-
ASSHGSSYNSPLH,TRBV4-1,TRBJ1-6,-,many
ASSSTTLNEQF,TRBV7-2,TRBJ2-1,-,few
ASSLAGTENTEAF,TRBV12-3/TRBV12-4,TRBJ1-1,TRBD1,few
ASSPWASSNYGYT,TRBV28,TRBJ1-2,-,-
ASSTETPYGYT,TRBV7-9,TRBJ1-2,-,-
AITRDREARETQY,TRBV10-3,TRBJ2-5,TRBD1,few
ASSDLSTNEKLF,TRBV5-1,TRBJ1-4,-,-
SVGVGTYEQY,TRBV29-1,TRBJ2-7,-,few
ASNDRGGPGDIQY,TRBV19,TRBJ2-4,TRBD2,once
ASGRNEQF,TRBV5-5,TRBJ2-1,-,many
ASRRRREPNTGELF,TRBV12-3/TRBV12-4,TRBJ2-2,-,few
SVARTSGGADTQY,TRBV29-1,TRBJ2-3,TRBD2,many
ASSLGVQETQY,TRBV5-1,TRBJ2-5,-,many
ASSQSPGQGVGQPQH,TRBV4-3,TRBJ1-5,TRBD1,few
ASSYSSGAPREQY,TRBV6-5,TRBJ2-7,-,-
ASRPGQGNNEQF,TRBV6-5,TRBJ2-1,TRBD1,-
ASRVQSTSTDTQY,TRBV7-9,TRBJ2-3,-,few